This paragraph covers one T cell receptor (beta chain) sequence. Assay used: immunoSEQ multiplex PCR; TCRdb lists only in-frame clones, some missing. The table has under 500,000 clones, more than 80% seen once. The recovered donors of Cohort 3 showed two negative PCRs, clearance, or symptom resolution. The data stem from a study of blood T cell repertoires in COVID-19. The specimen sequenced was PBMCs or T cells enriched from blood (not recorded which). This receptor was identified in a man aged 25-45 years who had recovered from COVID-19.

The CDR3, as DNA: TGTGCCAGTGGAGACAGGGGGCCCTACCAAGAGACCCAGTACTTC. This gives the protein CASGDRGPYQETQYF. The chain uses TRBV19 and TRBJ2-5; TRBD1 matches at 10 bases. Trimming took 8 bases from V and 0 from J; bases not matched to a gene: 6. CDR1 and CDR2 from the germline V gene are LNHDA and SQIVND (reference sequence). This CDR3 region has 15 residues.